What follows describes a single T cell receptor beta chain. Its specific antigen is unknown. No much larger clone exists at a distance of one base, and base qualities are not known. The library was obtained by the immunoSEQ multiplex PCR assay. For the multiplex PCR, a mixture combining 60 forward primers for TCR Vbeta segments and 13 reverse primers for TCR Jbeta segments was used. The CDR3 region of rearranged TCR beta genes was amplified from genomic DNA by a multiplex PCR assay. Amplified TCR beta libraries were sequenced as 87-base-pair reads on the Illumina HiSeq System. Turning to the authors' computational methods: Across the 500 to 750 repertoires, a later analysis counted some 80 million unique TCR beta chains, around 11 million of which were shared by at least two donors. Raw reads were error-corrected and collapsed into unique sequences by a nearest-neighbor algorithm in which closely related sequences were merged to remove PCR and sequencing errors. Alignment of CDR3 sequences to IMGT reference sequences was used to assign V, D and J gene segments. For a sequence to be retained, at least a six-nucleotide match to both a V gene segment and a J gene segment was required. Rearrangements were classified as productive when the CDR3 lacked stop codons and remained in frame with V and J, and all other rearrangements were classified as non-productive. CDR3 was defined by IMGT convention, running from the second conserved V-encoded cysteine to the conserved J-encoded phenylalanine. Sequences without an unambiguous match to a single V gene segment were excluded from the earlier analysis of 450 to 650 of the donors. An earlier analysis of a few hundred of the donors called V segments functional above 56.7% productive rearrangements and segregating when the between-donor standard deviation exceeded 5%. A statistical classification framework was built to diagnose cytomegalovirus status from the catalog of TCR beta chain sequences. In a later analysis, V and J genes were assigned by comparing TCR nucleotide sequences against IMGT/GENE-DB human TR gene sequences. In a later analysis, CDR3 sequences and most-parsimonious VDJ recombination scenarios were assigned using the TCRdist pipeline. A later analysis defined each TCR beta chain by its CDR3 amino acid sequence plus V-gene family, and excluded reads lacking a unique V-gene family. As a way to deal with suspected cross-contamination and a sequencing artifact, a later analysis dropped more than 500 nucleotide sequences that were highly shared and had low generation probability. A later analysis calculated a clonal expansion index for each public chain from normalized within-repertoire ranks of inferred template counts. In a later analysis, generation probabilities were computed using a VDJ recombination model fitted to out-of-frame rearrangements, and the results were checked against IGoR. A later analysis scored TCR-TCR, TCR-HLA and TCR-CMV co-occurrence with hypergeometric tests, applying a repertoire-size bias correction to TCR pairs. False discovery rates were estimated in a later analysis by permuting HLA or CMV assignments 20 times. A later analysis grouped co-occurring TCRs with DBSCAN, adding TCRdist sequence similarity when clustering within HLA-allele-positive subsets. Repertoires with fewer than 30,000 or more than 120,000 public chains were left out of co-occurrence clustering, as were a few repertoires with anomalous nucleotide sharing. The source is immuneACCESS, and TCRdb retained only in-frame sequences with V and J called. Part of the clones is not carried over; for the studies checked, unresolved V genes explain less than half of this, and the remainder is unexplained. V, J and clone size derive from that table, while D and trimming were established from the DNA sequence. This sample is represented by some 130,000 clones; approximately 80% of them were singletons. The top ten clonotypes cover 2% to 3% of the sample.

This record belongs to a study of cytomegalovirus exposure and HLA in healthy donors (dated by TCRdb to the late 2010s). Context from the whole study: In an earlier analysis of 587 of the donors, under 300 Gb of sequence data and 117 million unique TCR beta sequences from some 170 million T cells were reported. Besides the first cohort of 666 subjects, a separate validation cohort made up of over 100 different subjects was used. To study patterns of TCR occurrence, a later analysis re-analyzed previously published TCR beta repertoires from 500 to 850 donors and added high-resolution HLA genotyping. Of the 300 to 500 genotyped donors, 75% to 85% were placed in the genetic ancestry cluster associated with self-reported Caucasian donors. The T cell repertoires of several hundred subjects were profiled by immunosequencing and related to cytomegalovirus serostatus. The number of typed donors differed by locus: about 620-640 for A, B, C, DRB1 and DQB1; 500 to 550 for DQA1; fewer than 610 for DPA1; and some 430 for DPB1. All discovery cohort repertoires had been generated on a single sequencing platform. The study was designed to test whether signatures of past pathogen exposure could be identified by cataloging public T cell receptors. In a later genetic analysis, genome-wide SNP genotypes for about 55% of the roughly 700 donors were used, and that subset was treated as a discovery cohort. High-throughput TCR immunosequencing, statistical association of individual TCRs with disease status, and machine learning were combined to predict cytomegalovirus infection status. An earlier analysis of several hundred of the donors used high-throughput TCR beta sequencing to judge whether each TCR beta V gene segment behaved as functional or pseudogenic. Donor age, sex, ethnicity and CMV serostatus were collected together with the repertoire data. In the later analysis, no new phenotypic data were used to find candidate immune exposures; instead, reliance was placed on TCR beta sequences and their occurrence across donors. Across 398 genotyped donors of the cohort, an average of about 240,000 unique TCR beta nucleotide sequences per donor were sequenced, and 15% to 20% of those sequences were non-productive. Roughly 300 gigabases of sequencing data and 75 million to 85 million unique TCR sequences made up an early release that covered over 550 HLA-typed donors. Both class I and class II loci were covered by HLA typing, at four-digit resolution. Roughly 5 DR-DQ haplotypes were treated as single units for association and clustering because of strong linkage in the cohort. Overall study outcomes, separate from this receptor: The only immune exposure information available for the cohort was CMV serostatus. Linkage disequilibrium might explain the correlated functional status among segregating V segments, but an unknown experimental factor could not be excluded. Most CMV-associated TCR beta chains appeared to be HLA-restricted in a later analysis, and the HLA associations seemed to be driven largely by CMV exposure. While some public TCRs were present in many individuals, most TCR sequences turned up only very rarely across donors. In vitro tests confirmed that a few of the cytomegalovirus-associated TCR beta chains recognize cytomegalovirus antigens. The study gave a list of more than 150 TCR beta chains associated with cytomegalovirus. The cohort was sequenced for TCR beta chains only, and without alpha or paired-chain data the features that could be detected were limited. When HLA alleles, especially DR and DQ, strongly co-occurred, attributing TCR associations to individual alleles was difficult. In a later genetic analysis, a missense DCLRE1C variant was associated with V-gene and J-gene trimming of TCR beta chains, and the association was replicated in an independent cohort. Broadly in line with IMGT annotations, most TCR beta V segments showed up in productive rearrangements about 87% or about 30% of the time in an earlier analysis of 450 to 750 of the donors. Compared with equally common non-associated chains, HLA-associated TCR beta chains in a later analysis were more clonally expanded and had lower generation probabilities. Because counts were too low, around 18 rarely observed V segments, including chromosome 9 orphons, were left out of the earlier analysis of about 620 of the donors. Sequencing depth was assumed to be roughly uniform across donors in the presence/absence analyses, though that assumption may not hold. Because HLA typing was unavailable for some donors at each locus, only the typed subset was used in association tests. A cluster of highly shared sequence variants was judged likely to be a technical artifact of the sequencing pipeline. A further reported finding was that TCR beta sequences accurately predicted the HLA-A and HLA-B alleles for most subjects in the first cohort. In a later analysis, the rate of TCR association differed among HLA loci, with DRB1 alleles having the most associated TCRs and HLA-C alleles having the fewest. At a false discovery rate of 0.05, a later analysis linked under 20,000 TCR beta sequences to specific HLA alleles. It was suggested by the authors that the approach could potentially be generalized to other disease states and immunological phenotypes. A later genetic analysis reported fewer N-insertions in productive TCRs among donors in an Asian-associated ancestry cluster than the roughly 670-donor mean. In a later analysis, several top co-occurrence clusters were reported to appear linked to parvovirus B19, influenza, CMV and Epstein-Barr virus. In both the original and validation cohorts, the classifier was reported to diagnose cytomegalovirus status with high specificity and sensitivity.

In total, approximately 610 healthy bone marrow donors made up the cohort. All cohort members were sampled while nominally healthy, although unrecorded immune exposures were likely present. The donor was CMV seronegative and belonged to the group of 352 seronegative cohort members. A peripheral blood sample was collected from each donor, and TCR beta sequencing was performed on peripheral blood mononuclear cells. The Qiagen DNeasy Blood Extraction Kit was used to extract genomic DNA from the blood cell samples. This TCR was sampled from a young man in good health and CMV-seronegative. The material sequenced was PBMCs.

The CDR3 is CASGLQTGHTYEQYF. The DNA sequence is TGTGCTAGTGGTTTGCAAACGGGACACACCTACGAGCAGTACTTC. The rearranged segments are TRBV12-5 and TRBJ2-7; TRBD1 is a possible D gene, resting on 6 matching bases. The CDR3 goes from the cysteine to the phenylalanine over 15 residues. Solely the CDR3 DNA is kept, with 45 bases framed from the first base. Trimming at the junction amounts to 2 bases on V and 2 bases on J, and the germline ends lie 13 bases apart. From a lookup of the germline V gene, CDR1 and CDR2 are LGHNT and FRNRAP.